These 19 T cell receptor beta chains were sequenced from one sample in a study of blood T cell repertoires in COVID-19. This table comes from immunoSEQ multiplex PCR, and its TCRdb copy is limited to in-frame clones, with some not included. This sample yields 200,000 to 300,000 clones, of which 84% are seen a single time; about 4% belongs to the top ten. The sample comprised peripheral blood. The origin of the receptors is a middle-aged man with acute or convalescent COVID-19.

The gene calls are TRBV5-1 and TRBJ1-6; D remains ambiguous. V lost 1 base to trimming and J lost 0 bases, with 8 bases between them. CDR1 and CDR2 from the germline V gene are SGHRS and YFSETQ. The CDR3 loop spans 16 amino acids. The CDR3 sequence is CASSLQASSYNSPLHF. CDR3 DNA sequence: TGCGCCAGCAGCTTGCAGGCGAGCTCCTATAATTCACCCCTCCACTTT.

CDR3 sequence reads: CASSLTAPGLADFQSTDTQYF. In DNA, the CDR3 is TGTGCCAGCAGCTTAACGGCCCCGGGACTAGCGGATTTCCAAAGCACAGATACGCAGTATTTT. This sequence joins TRBV7-3 and TRBJ2-3; 11 bases match TRBD2. The CDR3 totals 21 residues. The trim removed 0 bases at V and 0 bases at J, leaving 14 bases unmatched. The germline gives CDR1 SGHTA, CDR2 FQGTGA.

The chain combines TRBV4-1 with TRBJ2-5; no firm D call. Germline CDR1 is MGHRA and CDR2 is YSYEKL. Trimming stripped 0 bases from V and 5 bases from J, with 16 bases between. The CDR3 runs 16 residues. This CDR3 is CASSQDAPGSGETQYF. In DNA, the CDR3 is TGCGCCAGCAGCCAAGACGCCCCCGGGTCTGGGGAGACCCAGTACTTC.

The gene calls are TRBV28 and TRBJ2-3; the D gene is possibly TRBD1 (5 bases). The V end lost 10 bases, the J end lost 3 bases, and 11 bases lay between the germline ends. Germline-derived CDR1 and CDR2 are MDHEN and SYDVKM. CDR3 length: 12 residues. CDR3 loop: CATKGPTDTQYF. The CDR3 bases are TGTGCCACCAAGGGGCCAACAGATACGCAGTATTTT. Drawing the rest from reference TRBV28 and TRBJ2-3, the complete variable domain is DVKVTQSSRYLVKRTGEKVFLECVQDMDHENMFWYRQDPGLGLRLIYFSYDVKMKEKGDIPEGYSVSREKKERFSLILESASTNQTSMYLCATKGPTDTQYFGPGTRLTVL.

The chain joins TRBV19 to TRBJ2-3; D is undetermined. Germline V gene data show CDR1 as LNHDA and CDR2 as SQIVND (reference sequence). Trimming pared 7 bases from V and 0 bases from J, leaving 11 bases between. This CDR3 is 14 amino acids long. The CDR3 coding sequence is TGTGCCAGTAAAATCGCGAGTAGCACAGATACGCAGTATTTT. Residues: CASKIASSTDTQYF.

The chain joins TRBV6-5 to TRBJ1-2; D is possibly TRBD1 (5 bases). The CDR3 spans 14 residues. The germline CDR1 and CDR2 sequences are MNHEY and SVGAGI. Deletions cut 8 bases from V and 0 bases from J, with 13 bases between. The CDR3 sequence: CASGRSGSNYGYTF. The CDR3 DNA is TGTGCCAGCGGTCGGTCAGGGTCTAACTATGGCTACACCTTC.

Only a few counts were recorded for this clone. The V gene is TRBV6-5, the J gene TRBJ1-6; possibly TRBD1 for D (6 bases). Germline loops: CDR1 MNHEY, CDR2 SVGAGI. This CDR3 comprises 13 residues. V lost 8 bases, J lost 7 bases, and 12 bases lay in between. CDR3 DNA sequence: TGTGCCAGCTTCACAGGGAGAAATTCACCCCTCCACTTT. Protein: CASFTGRNSPLHF.

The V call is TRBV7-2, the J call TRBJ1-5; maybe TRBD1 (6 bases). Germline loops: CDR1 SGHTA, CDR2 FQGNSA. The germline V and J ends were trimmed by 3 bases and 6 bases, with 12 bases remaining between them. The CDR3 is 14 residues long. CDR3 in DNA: TGTGCCAGCAGCTTTGGGGGGGCGACTCAGCCCCAGCATTTT. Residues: CASSFGGATQPQHF.

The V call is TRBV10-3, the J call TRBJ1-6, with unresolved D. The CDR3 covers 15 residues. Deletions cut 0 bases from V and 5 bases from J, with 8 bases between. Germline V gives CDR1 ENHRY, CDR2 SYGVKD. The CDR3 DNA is TGTGCCATCAGTGAGTCCGGTTCTCATAATTCACCCCTCCACTTT. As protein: CAISESGSHNSPLHF.

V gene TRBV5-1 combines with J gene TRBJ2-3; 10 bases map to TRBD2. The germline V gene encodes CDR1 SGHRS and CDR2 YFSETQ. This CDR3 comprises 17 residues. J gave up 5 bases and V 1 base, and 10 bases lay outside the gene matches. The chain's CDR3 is CASSLIGIASGRDTQYF. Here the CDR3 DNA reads TGCGCCAGCAGCTTGATAGGGATAGCTAGCGGGAGAGATACGCAGTATTTT.

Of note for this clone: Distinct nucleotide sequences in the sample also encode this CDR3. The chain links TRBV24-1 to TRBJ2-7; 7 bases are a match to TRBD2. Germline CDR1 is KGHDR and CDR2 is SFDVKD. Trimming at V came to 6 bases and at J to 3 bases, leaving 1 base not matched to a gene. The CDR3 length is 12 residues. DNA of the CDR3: TGTGCCACCAGTCCGGGGGGCTACGAGCAGTACTTC. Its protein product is CATSPGGYEQYF.

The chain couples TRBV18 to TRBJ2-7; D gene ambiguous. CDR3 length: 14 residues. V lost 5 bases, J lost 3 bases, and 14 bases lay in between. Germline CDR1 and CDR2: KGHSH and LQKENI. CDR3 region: CASSSSGSFYEQYF. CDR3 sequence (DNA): TGTGCCAGCTCATCCTCCGGGTCTTTCTACGAGCAGTACTTC.

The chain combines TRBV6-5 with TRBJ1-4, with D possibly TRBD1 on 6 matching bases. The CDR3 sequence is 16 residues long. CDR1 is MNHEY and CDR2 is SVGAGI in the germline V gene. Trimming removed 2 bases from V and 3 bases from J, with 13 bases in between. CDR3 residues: CASSYMLTGPNEKLFF. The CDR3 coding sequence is TGTGCCAGCAGTTACATGCTAACAGGGCCTAATGAAAAACTGTTTTTT.

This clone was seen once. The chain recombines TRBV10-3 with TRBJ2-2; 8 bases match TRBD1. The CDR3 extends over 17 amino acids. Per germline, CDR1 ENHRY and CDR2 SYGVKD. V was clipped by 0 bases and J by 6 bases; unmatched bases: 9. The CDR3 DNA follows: TGTGCCATCAGTGAGTCGATTTTCCAGGGGGCTGCCGGGGAGCTGTTTTTT. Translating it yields CAISESIFQGAAGELFF.

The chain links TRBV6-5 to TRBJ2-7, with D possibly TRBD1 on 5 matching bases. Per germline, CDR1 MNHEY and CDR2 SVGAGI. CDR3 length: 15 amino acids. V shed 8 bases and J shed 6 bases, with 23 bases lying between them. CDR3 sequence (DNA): TGTGCCAGCGGATCAACAGGCTGGAATTTGGGCGAGCAGTACTTC. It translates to CASGSTGWNLGEQYF.

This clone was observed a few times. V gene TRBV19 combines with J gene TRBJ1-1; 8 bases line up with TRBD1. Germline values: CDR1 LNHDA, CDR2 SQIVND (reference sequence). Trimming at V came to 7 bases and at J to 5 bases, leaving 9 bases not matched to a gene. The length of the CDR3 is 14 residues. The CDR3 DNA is TGTGCCAGTAAAATCGCAGGGGGCTTGACTGAAGCTTTCTTT. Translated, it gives CASKIAGGLTEAFF.

The CDR3 spells CASSPYTATYEQYF. The CDR3 bases are TGTGCCAGTAGTCCCTACACAGCAACCTACGAGCAGTACTTC. V is TRBV19 and J is TRBJ2-7, with D hard to call. Germline CDR1 reads LNHDA; CDR2 reads SQIVND (reference sequence). This CDR3 has 14 amino acids. Trimming took 5 bases from V and 2 from J, leaving 13 bases between them.

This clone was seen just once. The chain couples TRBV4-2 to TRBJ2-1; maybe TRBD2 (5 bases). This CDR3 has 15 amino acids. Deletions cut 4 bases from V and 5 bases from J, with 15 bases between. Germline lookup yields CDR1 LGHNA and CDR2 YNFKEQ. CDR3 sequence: CASSPNPRLNNEQFF. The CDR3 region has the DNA TGTGCCAGCAGCCCAAACCCAAGACTAAACAATGAGCAGTTCTTC.

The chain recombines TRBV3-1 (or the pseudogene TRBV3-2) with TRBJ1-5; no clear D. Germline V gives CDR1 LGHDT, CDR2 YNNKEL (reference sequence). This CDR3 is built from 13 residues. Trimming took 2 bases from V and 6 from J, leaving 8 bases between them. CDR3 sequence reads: CASSQKELQPQHF. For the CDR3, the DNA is TGTGCCAGCAGCCAAAAAGAGCTTCAGCCCCAGCATTTT.